The subject of this entry is one T cell receptor beta chain. What this receptor recognizes is not known. Base-call qualities are not available, and no considerably larger clone is one nucleotide away. The data stem from a study of blood T cell repertoires in COVID-19 (dated by TCRdb to 2018 to 2021). Regarding the research as a whole: Collaborator samples came from the United States, Italy and Spain and covered acute and convalescent phases of COVID-19. The prospective study material was composed of cDNA or gDNA derived from T cells, B-cell-depleted T cells, or PBMCs. Deeply sampled blood TCRbeta repertoires from subjects exposed to, actively infected with, or recovered from COVID-19 were included in the dataset. A freely available public database, intended as a resource for researchers studying the immune response to SARS-CoV-2, is where the repertoires were released. The samples were drawn from the first 160 participants of the ongoing ImmuneRACE study and from some 1,300 subjects provided by 6 global collaborators. A de-identified subject ID, COVID-19 status, age in years and sex were almost always included in the sample metadata. Where available, HLA class I and class II types were taken from metadata supplied by the sample provider and were not determined by assay-based typing.

TCRbeta CDR3 regions were amplified from genomic DNA using the immunoSEQ Assay, a bias-controlled multiplex PCR. As for the authors' bioinformatics: The number of nucleated cells in each sample was estimated from the amplification of reference gene primers within the assay. Sequence reads were collapsed and filtered to measure the absolute abundance of every unique TCRbeta CDR3 rearrangement. Productive Simpson clonality was computed per sample as the square root of Simpson's diversity index over productive rearrangements. TCRdb retrieved this table from immuneACCESS and kept in-frame rearrangements only. Not all clones are present; in checked studies, unresolved V genes account for under half, and no reason is known for the remainder. The D gene and trimming were derived from the DNA, and the V and J assignments and clone size from that table. For this sample the table gives roughly 170,000 clones, of which roughly nine tenths were detected only once. The ten largest make up around 20% of the sample.

The CDR3 numbers 11 residues from cysteine through phenylalanine. The retained sequence is limited to the CDR3, 33 bases, with the frame set at the first base. V was cut back by 8 bases and J by 5 bases, leaving a gap of 9 bases between them. The germline V gene (reference sequence) yields LNHDA for CDR1 and SQIVND for CDR2. Summary of the overall study and its limitations: The amount of clinical and demographic metadata varied by source and participant and was provided uncurated.

The collaborating institutions used their own protocols to collect whole blood in K2EDTA tubes. For TCRbeta analysis, collaborators shipped samples in one of three forms: frozen whole blood, isolated PBMCs, or DNA extracted from either of those sample types. The sample comprised peripheral blood. The V and J genes are TRBV19 and TRBJ2-5; the D gene cannot be named for sure. The clonotype originates from a man aged 65 to 79 with active or convalescent COVID-19. The bases read TGTGCCAGTGAGGCGCGTGAGACCCAGTACTTC. This gives the protein CASEARETQYF.